The source of this T cell receptor beta chain is a study of CD8 T cells in ankylosing spondylitis. On this clonotype itself: Antigen: not known.

Notes on the study in general: Disease-associated clonotypes exhibited CD8+ identity and were relatively infrequent in peripheral blood.

The ends were cut back, 2 bases at V and 4 bases at J, with 12 bases in the middle. Germline values: CDR1 LNHNV, CDR2 YYDKDF (reference sequence). The CDR3 is made up of 14 amino acids. Using quantitative 5'-RACE with molecular barcodes, the authors made TCR beta libraries. One entry per CDR3 protein results from TCRdb running MiXCR on the 5' RACE reads. Of 36,000 or so distinct CDR3 sequences listed, about an eighth were seen once; the top ten hold 25% to 40%. This chain connects TRBV15 to TRBJ2-7; D ambiguous. The sequenced material came from synovial fluid, either unsorted or a sorted T cell fraction (not recorded which). The sequence was collected from a male donor with ankylosing spondylitis. CDR3 amino acids: CATSRIMGPYEQYF. The CDR3 nucleotides read TGTGCCACCAGCAGAATTATGGGCCCTTACGAGCAGTACTTC.